The next 28 T cell receptor beta chains were all read from a single sample in a study of T-cell memory formation after mild COVID-19 (dated by TCRdb to the early 2020s). The method was 5' RACE. The sample was run on an Illumina NovaSeq 6000. TCRdb trimmed the raw reads at Q25, called clones with MiXCR and kept productive beta chains. One record per CDR3 amino acid sequence lists the most common genes and DNA. The sample has roughly 350,000 distinct CDR3 sequences on record, approximately 27% of them singletons. The ten largest clonotypes hold roughly 13% of the sample. Sequenced sample: PBMCs or a T cell subset sorted from them (not recorded which). These receptors came from an adult woman who had mild COVID-19 (a few samples of this study predate the infection). The sample titles of this study are shuffled in the database, so cell type and time point are left out; the donor was told from shared clones.

This clonotype occurred a few times. This chain connects TRBV7-2 to TRBJ2-1, with D possibly being TRBD2 (6 bases). The germline gives CDR1 SGHTA, CDR2 FQGNSA. V lost 0 bases and J lost 4, with 7 bases in between. The CDR3 is 14 amino acids. The CDR3 loop reads CASSLAREYNEQFF. The CDR3 nucleotides read TGTGCCAGCAGCTTAGCCCGGGAGTACAATGAGCAGTTCTTC.

This clonotype was seen a few times. V is TRBV5-1 and J is TRBJ1-5; 7 nucleotides align to TRBD1. V shed 1 base, J shed 3 bases, and the junction held 7 bases outside the gene matches. The CDR3 sequence is 16 residues long. CDR1 and CDR2 from the germline V gene are SGHRS and YFSETQ. As DNA, the CDR3 is TGCGCCAGCAGCTTGAATCCCGGGACAGTCAATCAGCCCCAGCATTTT. Protein: CASSLNPGTVNQPQHF.

The V call is TRBV5-1, the J call TRBJ2-5, with 8 positions matching TRBD2. Germline-derived CDR1 and CDR2 are SGHRS and YFSETQ. The trim removed 3 bases at V and 1 base at J, leaving 8 bases unmatched. This CDR3 has 16 residues. This CDR3 reads CASSSGASGSQETQYF. Here the CDR3 DNA reads TGCGCCAGCAGCTCGGGGGCTAGCGGGTCCCAAGAGACCCAGTACTTC.

This clonotype was found many times. J is TRBJ2-7 and V is TRBV6-5; 13 nucleotides agree with TRBD2. Trimming at V came to 5 bases and at J to 6 bases, leaving 13 bases not matched to a gene. Germline CDR1 reads MNHEY; CDR2 reads SVGAGI. CDR3 length: 17 residues. The CDR3, as DNA: TGTGCCAGCAGTCAACCGGGACTAGCGGGGCGGATGTCCGAGCAGTACTTC. Amino acids: CASSQPGLAGRMSEQYF.

The chain carries TRBV7-6 and TRBJ1-1; 8 bases are a match to TRBD1. The V gene end was trimmed by 7 bases and the J gene end by 1 base; junction bases not matched to a gene: 2. This CDR3 is built from 13 residues. Per germline, CDR1 SGHVS and CDR2 FNYEAQ. CDR3 residues: CASIQGANTEAFF. Here the CDR3 DNA reads TGTGCCAGCATCCAGGGGGCGAACACTGAAGCTTTCTTT.

V and J are TRBV12-3 or TRBV12-4 and TRBJ2-5; perhaps D is TRBD1 or TRBD2 (5 bases each). Trimming stripped 1 base from V and 4 bases from J, with 10 bases between. This CDR3 has 14 residues. The CDR3 loop reads CASSLVSGRETQYF. The CDR3 nucleotides are TGTGCCAGCAGTTTAGTCTCAGGGAGAGAGACCCAGTACTTC.

This clonotype was picked up a small number of times. This chain links TRBV29-1 with TRBJ1-1; a weak D match, TRBD1 (6 bases). CDR1 is SQVTM, CDR2 ANQGSEA, per germline. This CDR3 comprises 15 residues. Trimming took off 5 bases at V and 4 bases at J, with 20 bases between the two ends. The CDR3 loop is CSVRPTGRGGTEAFF. For the CDR3, the DNA is TGCAGCGTTAGGCCAACAGGGAGAGGCGGCACTGAAGCTTTCTTT. Complete variable domain (other parts from reference TRBV29-1 and TRBJ1-1): SAVISQKPSRDICQRGTSLTIQCQVDSQVTMMFWYRQQPGQSLTLIATANQGSEATYESGFVIDKFPISRPNLTFSTLTVSNMSPEDSSIYLCSVRPTGRGGTEAFFGQGTRLTVV.

This clonotype was seen more than once but under ten times. The chain carries TRBV7-7 and TRBJ2-5; D uncertain. Germline CDR1 is SSHAT and CDR2 is FNYEAQ (reference sequence). The V end was cut by 3 bases, the J end by 5 bases, with 10 bases between. This CDR3 has 13 residues. The CDR3 reads CASSLNRAETQYF. Written as DNA, the CDR3 is TGTGCCAGCAGCTTGAATAGGGCGGAGACCCAGTACTTC.

This clonotype occurred a few times. V usage is TRBV7-2 and J usage is TRBJ1-4; weak D call: TRBD1 (6 bases). V lost 5 bases and J lost 4, with 14 bases in between. The CDR3 is 15 residues long. Germline CDR1 reads SGHTA; CDR2 reads FQGNSA. CDR3 region: CASSPPGVLNEKLFF. CDR3 DNA: TGTGCCAGCAGCCCCCCAGGGGTCCTTAATGAAAAACTGTTTTTT.

This clonotype was counted between two and nine times. V gene TRBV5-1 combines with J gene TRBJ1-1, with D maybe TRBD1 (6 bases). CDR1 is SGHRS and CDR2 is YFSETQ in the germline V gene. CDR3 length: 12 residues. The V gene lost 2 bases and the J gene lost 7 bases, with 9 bases spanning the gap. CDR3 residues: CASSFMGHEAFF. CDR3 nucleotide sequence: TGCGCCAGCAGCTTTATGGGACATGAAGCTTTCTTT.

This clonotype was seen only a few times. The chain uses TRBV7-6 and TRBJ2-5; either TRBD1 or TRBD2 may fit D (5 bases each). Trimming removed 5 bases at V and 2 bases at J, with 15 bases between. This CDR3 spans 15 amino acids. Per germline, CDR1 SGHVS and CDR2 FNYEAQ. The DNA of the CDR3 is TGTGCCAGCAGCCTCAGGGTAGCGCGGCAAGAGACCCAGTACTTC. Protein sequence: CASSLRVARQETQYF.

This clonotype was recorded only once. This chain connects TRBV6-6 to TRBJ2-7; the D is unclear. Germline V gene data show CDR1 as MNHNY and CDR2 as SVGAGI (reference sequence). This CDR3 has 13 residues. Between the trimmed V and J ends, which lost 2 bases and 11 bases, there was a span of 16 bases. CDR3 nucleotides: TGTGCCAGCAGTTACACCGCCTATATGGAGAAGTACTTC. This encodes CASSYTAYMEKYF.

The chain couples TRBV6-5 to TRBJ2-7; TRBD2 agrees at 8 bases. With 0 bases clipped from V and 6 bases from J, the junction kept 4 bases outside the gene matches. The germline gives CDR1 MNHEY, CDR2 SVGAGI. The CDR3 length is 14 residues. CDR3 nucleotide sequence: TGTGCCAGCAGTTACTCTTCGGGAGGGGGCGAGCAGTACTTC. Residues: CASSYSSGGGEQYF.

This clonotype was observed a few times. The gene calls are TRBV7-2 and TRBJ2-3; perhaps TRBD2 as D (5 bases). Germline V CDR1 and CDR2: SGHTA, FQGNSA. CDR3 length: 15 amino acids. V dropped 5 bases and J dropped 4 bases, with 16 bases sitting between them. The CDR3: CASSTRTIAPDTQYF. The CDR3 nucleotides are TGTGCCAGCAGCACCCGGACCATAGCGCCAGATACGCAGTATTTT.

This chain uses TRBV3-1 with TRBJ2-3; D unresolved. This CDR3 is 15 amino acids long. Trimming pared 4 bases from V and 1 base from J, leaving 12 bases between. Per the germline V gene, CDR1 is LGHDT and CDR2 is YNNKEL (reference sequence). The DNA of the CDR3 is TGTGCCAGCAGCCTCACCGGCGGTGGCACAGATACGCAGTATTTT. Protein sequence: CASSLTGGGTDTQYF.

This chain uses TRBV5-5 with TRBJ2-1; D uncertain. The CDR3 runs to 13 residues. The V and J ends lost 4 bases and 6 bases respectively, with 11 bases between them. Per germline, CDR1 SGHKS and CDR2 YYEKEE (reference sequence). This CDR3 reads CASSMTWGNEQFF. The CDR3 coding sequence is TGTGCCAGCAGCATGACATGGGGCAATGAGCAGTTCTTC.

This clonotype was recorded a few times. V gene TRBV24-1 combines with J gene TRBJ1-1; D gene unclear. Germline lookup yields CDR1 KGHDR and CDR2 SFDVKD. CDR3 length: 13 amino acids. Trimming cost V 0 bases and J 4 bases, with 5 bases left between them. DNA for the CDR3: TGTGCCACCAGTGATTTGCCATTCACTGAAGCTTTCTTT. It translates to CATSDLPFTEAFF.

This clonotype was counted only a few times. The CDR3 nucleotides read TGTGCCAGCAGCCGTAGCGGGGGGGCCTCCTACGAGCAGTACTTC. Its protein product is CASSRSGGASYEQYF. The gene calls are TRBV7-9 and TRBJ2-7; TRBD2 matches 11 bases. Germline values: CDR1 SEHNR, CDR2 FQNEAQ (reference sequence). This CDR3 has 15 residues. Germline trimming cut 5 bases from V and 0 bases from J; bases unmatched to any gene: 3.

The V and J genes are TRBV5-1 and TRBJ1-1; 8 bases are shared with TRBD1. This CDR3 spans 15 amino acids. The germline gives CDR1 SGHRS, CDR2 YFSETQ. V shed 0 bases, J shed 5 bases, and the junction held 6 bases outside the gene matches. The CDR3 bases are TGCGCCAGCAGCTTGGAGGGGCAGGGGGCGACTGAAGCTTTCTTT. This sequence encodes CASSLEGQGATEAFF. Looking up the rest from reference TRBV5-1 and TRBJ1-1 gives the full variable domain: KAGVTQTPRYLIKTRGQQVTLSCSPISGHRSVSWYQQTPGQGLQFLFEYFSETQRNKGNFPGRFSGRQFSNSRSEMNVSTLELGDSALYLCASSLEGQGATEAFFGQGTRLTVV.

The CDR3 DNA reads TGTGCCAGCTCTAAAAGACCGACTAGCGGGGGGAGCACAGATACGCAGTATTTT. Translated: CASSKRPTSGGSTDTQYF. The chain employs TRBV7-2 and TRBJ2-3, with TRBD2 matching 13 bases. The ends lost 8 bases at V and 0 bases at J; junction bases unmatched: 11. Germline CDR1 is SGHTA and CDR2 is FQGNSA. The CDR3 contains 18 residues.

The rearrangement links TRBV2 to TRBJ2-7, with a weak D call TRBD2 (5 bases). Per germline, CDR1 SNHLY and CDR2 FYNNEI. This CDR3 is built from 14 residues. The V end lost 5 bases, the J end lost 3 bases, and 14 bases lay between the germline ends. As DNA, the CDR3 is TGTGCCAGCAGTTCAGGACTCAATGACTACGAGCAGTACTTC. This encodes CASSSGLNDYEQYF. Full variable domain (outside the CDR3, taken from reference TRBV2 and TRBJ2-7): EPEVTQTPSHQVTQMGQEVILRCVPISNHLYFYWYRQILGQKVEFLVSFYNNEISEKSEIFDDQFSVERPDGSNFTLKIRSTKLEDSAMYFCASSSGLNDYEQYFGPGTRLTVT.

The chain is built from TRBV12-3 or TRBV12-4 and TRBJ1-2; D might be TRBD1 (5 bases). This CDR3 is built from 14 residues. V lost 2 bases and J 8 bases, leaving 15 bases between the germline ends. CDR3 amino acids: CASSLSVGGEGYTF. In nucleotides, the CDR3 is TGTGCCAGCAGTTTAAGTGTGGGGGGTGAAGGCTACACCTTC.

The gene calls are TRBV5-1 and TRBJ1-2; TRBD1 matches 9 bases. After removal of 1 base from V and 7 bases from J, the junction contained 11 bases not matched to a gene. This CDR3 has 16 amino acids. The germline gives CDR1 SGHRS, CDR2 YFSETQ. CDR3 sequence (DNA): TGCGCCAGCAGCTTGTCCGGGACAGGGAAGGACGGTGGCTACACCTTC. This encodes CASSLSGTGKDGGYTF.

The chain couples TRBV7-8 to TRBJ1-1; 7 nucleotides agree with TRBD1. Trimming removed 6 bases from V and 4 bases from J; junction bases left unmatched: 2. The CDR3 is made up of 12 amino acids. Germline V gene sequence: CDR1 SGHVS, CDR2 FQNEAQ. Written as DNA, the CDR3 is TGTGCCAGCAGAGGGGACAGCACTGAAGCTTTCTTT. Residues: CASRGDSTEAFF.

Note on this clonotype: It is likely a read error, because the conserved phenylalanine at the end of the CDR3 is missing. The chain joins TRBV2 to TRBJ2-1; 10 positions agree with TRBD2. This CDR3 has 15 amino acids. CDR1 SNHLY and CDR2 FYNNEI come from the germline V gene. V lost 8 bases to trimming and J lost 6 bases; unmatched junction nucleotides: 10. The CDR3 reads CASRPQAGGSNEQFL. CDR3 in DNA: TGTGCCAGCCGCCCCCAAGCGGGAGGGTCCAATGAGCAGTTCTTA.

The chain uses TRBV24-1 and TRBJ1-1; 9 bases fit TRBD1. Germline values: CDR1 KGHDR, CDR2 SFDVKD. Losses at the gene ends were 2 bases for V and 10 bases for J; bases not matched to a gene: 7. The CDR3 is 14 amino acids. CDR3 in amino acids: CATSDSATGGRAFF. CDR3 sequence (DNA): TGTGCCACCAGTGATTCCGCGACAGGGGGTCGAGCTTTCTTT.

The sample holds a few counts of this clonotype. This chain joins TRBV12-3 or TRBV12-4 and TRBJ2-7, with D possibly TRBD1 on 5 matching bases. The CDR3 contains 14 residues. V lost 3 bases to trimming and J lost 6 bases, with 15 bases between them. CDR3 nucleotide sequence: TGTGCCAGCAGTTTCGGTCCAGGGTCTACCGAGCAGTACTTC. This codes for CASSFGPGSTEQYF.

The rearrangement uses TRBV15 and TRBJ1-6; D is uncertain. The germline gives CDR1 LNHNV, CDR2 YYDKDF (reference sequence). This CDR3 region has 14 residues. V lost 1 base and J lost 10, with 11 bases in between. The CDR3 reads CATSRGSGISPLHF. For the CDR3, the DNA is TGTGCCACCAGCAGAGGGTCAGGAATCTCACCCCTCCACTTT.